This paragraph covers one T cell receptor beta chain sequence. Its antigen remains unknown. Using immunoSEQ multiplex PCR, the repertoire was profiled, and TCRdb retains in-frame clones only, with some absent. The sample yields some 150,000 clones, approximately 86% seen once. This sample was taken from a study of radiation and T cells in renal cell carcinoma. Notes on the study in general: Without pretreatment biopsies, baseline tumor clonotype presence was undetermined.

V was pared by 1 base and J by 1 base, with 10 bases between. Germline V gene data show CDR1 as SGHVS and CDR2 as FNYEAQ. The CDR3 is made up of 15 amino acids. Described time point: blood 4 weeks post-SBRT, at nephrectomy. As for treatment: 15 Gy SBRT to primary tumor, nephrectomy 4 weeks later. Nephrectomy followed 15 Gy stereotactic body radiation by 4 weeks. Clear cell pathology was present in this patient's renal cell carcinoma. The genes are TRBV7-6 and TRBJ1-1; D is unresolved. The clonotype originates from a woman in her 50s with renal cell carcinoma. Here the sequenced sample was blood, taken from a patient whose treatment included radiotherapy and nephrectomy. The CDR3 spells CASSLDAGPNTEAFF. The DNA for the CDR3 is TGTGCCAGCAGCTTAGACGCAGGACCGAACACTGAAGCTTTCTTT. Together with reference TRBV7-6 and TRBJ1-1, the CDR3 gives the full variable domain: GAGVSQSPRYKVTKRGQDVALRCDPISGHVSLYWYRQALGQGPEFLTYFNYEAQQDKSGLPNDRFSAERPEGSISTLTIQRTEQRDSAMYRCASSLDAGPNTEAFFGQGTRLTVV.